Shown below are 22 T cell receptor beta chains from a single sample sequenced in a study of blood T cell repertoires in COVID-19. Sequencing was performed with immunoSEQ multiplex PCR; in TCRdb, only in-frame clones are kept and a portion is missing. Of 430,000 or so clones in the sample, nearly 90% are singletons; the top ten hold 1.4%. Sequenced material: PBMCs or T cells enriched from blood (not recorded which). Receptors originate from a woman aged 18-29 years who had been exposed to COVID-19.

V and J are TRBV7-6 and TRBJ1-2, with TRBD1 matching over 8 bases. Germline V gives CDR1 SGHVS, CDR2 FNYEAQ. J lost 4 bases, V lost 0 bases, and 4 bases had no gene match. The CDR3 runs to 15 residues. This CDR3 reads CASSLAGTGGYGYTF. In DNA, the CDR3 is TGTGCCAGCAGCTTAGCCGGGACAGGAGGCTATGGCTACACCTTC.

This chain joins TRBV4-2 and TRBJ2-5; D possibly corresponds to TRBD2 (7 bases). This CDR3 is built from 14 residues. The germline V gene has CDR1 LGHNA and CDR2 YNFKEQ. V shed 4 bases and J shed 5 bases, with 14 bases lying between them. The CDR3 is CASSLGGGGETQYF. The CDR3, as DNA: TGTGCCAGCAGCCTGGGAGGGGGTGGTGAGACCCAGTACTTC.

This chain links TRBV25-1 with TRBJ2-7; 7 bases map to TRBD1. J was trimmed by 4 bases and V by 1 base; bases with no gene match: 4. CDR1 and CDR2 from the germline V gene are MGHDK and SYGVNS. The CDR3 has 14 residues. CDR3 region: CASSESAGGYEQYF. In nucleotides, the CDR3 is TGTGCCAGCAGTGAATCAGCAGGGGGTTACGAGCAGTACTTC.

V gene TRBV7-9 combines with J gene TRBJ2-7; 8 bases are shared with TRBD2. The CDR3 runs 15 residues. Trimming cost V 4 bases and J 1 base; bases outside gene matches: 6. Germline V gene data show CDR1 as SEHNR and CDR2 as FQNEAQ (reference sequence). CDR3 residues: CASSSGGGLSYEQYF. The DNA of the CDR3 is TGTGCCAGCAGCTCGGGCGGGGGGCTTTCCTACGAGCAGTACTTC.

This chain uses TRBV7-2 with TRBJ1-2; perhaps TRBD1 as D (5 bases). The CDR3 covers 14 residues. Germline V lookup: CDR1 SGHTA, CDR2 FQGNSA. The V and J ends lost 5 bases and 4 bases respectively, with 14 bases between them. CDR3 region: CASSLNRGAYGYTF. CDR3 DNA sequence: TGTGCCAGCAGCCTAAACCGCGGGGCCTATGGCTACACCTTC.

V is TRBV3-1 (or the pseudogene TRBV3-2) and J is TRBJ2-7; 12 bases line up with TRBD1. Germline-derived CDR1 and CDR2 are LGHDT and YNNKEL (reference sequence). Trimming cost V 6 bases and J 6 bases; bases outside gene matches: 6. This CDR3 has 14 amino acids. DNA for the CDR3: TGTGCCAGCAGTCAGGGACAGGGGGCGATCGAGCAGTACTTC. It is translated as CASSQGQGAIEQYF.

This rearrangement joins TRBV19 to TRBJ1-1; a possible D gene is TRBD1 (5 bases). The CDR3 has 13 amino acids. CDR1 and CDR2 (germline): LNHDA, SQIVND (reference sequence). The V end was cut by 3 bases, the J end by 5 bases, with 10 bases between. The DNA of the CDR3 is TGTGCCAGTAGTATTGGGGGAGGGACTGAAGCTTTCTTT. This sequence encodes CASSIGGGTEAFF.

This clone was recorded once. The chain's CDR3 is CSASSFLRGRVTGELFF. Written as DNA, the CDR3 is TGCAGTGCTAGTAGTTTCCTACGCGGGAGAGTCACCGGGGAGCTGTTTTTT. V usage is TRBV20-1 and J usage is TRBJ2-2, with TRBD2 identical over 7 bases. V gave up 3 bases and J gave up 4 bases; unmatched junction bases: 14. The CDR3 sequence is 17 residues long. Germline V gene lookup returns CDR1 DFQATT and CDR2 SNEGSKA (reference sequence).

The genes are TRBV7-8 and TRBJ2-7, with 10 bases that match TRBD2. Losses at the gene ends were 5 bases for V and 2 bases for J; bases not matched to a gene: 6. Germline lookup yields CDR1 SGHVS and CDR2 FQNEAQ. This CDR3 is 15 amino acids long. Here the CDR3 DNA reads TGTGCCAGCAGCCGGAGACTAGCGGGCGCCTACGAGCAGTACTTC. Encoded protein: CASSRRLAGAYEQYF.

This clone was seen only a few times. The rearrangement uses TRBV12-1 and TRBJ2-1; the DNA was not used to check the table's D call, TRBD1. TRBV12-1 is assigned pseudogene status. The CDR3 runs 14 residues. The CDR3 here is CASGPTGGDHEQFF. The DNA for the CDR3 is TGTGCCAGCGGCCCGACAGGGGGTGACCATGAGCAGTTCTTC.

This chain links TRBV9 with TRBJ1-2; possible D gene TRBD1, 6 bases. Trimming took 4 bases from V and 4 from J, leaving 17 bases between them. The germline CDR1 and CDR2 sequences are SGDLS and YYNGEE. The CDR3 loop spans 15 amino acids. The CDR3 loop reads CASSPAGGGGYGYTF. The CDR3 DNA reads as TGTGCCAGCAGCCCAGCGGGGGGGGGCGGCTATGGCTACACCTTC.

The CDR3 is CASSQDSSSRAFF. For the CDR3, the DNA is TGCGCCAGCAGCCAAGATTCCTCATCGCGAGCTTTCTTT. The chain is built from TRBV4-3 and TRBJ1-1; D gene uncertain. Trimming pared 0 bases from V and 10 bases from J, leaving 12 bases between. Germline V CDR1 and CDR2: LGHNA, YSLEER. The CDR3 extends over 13 amino acids.

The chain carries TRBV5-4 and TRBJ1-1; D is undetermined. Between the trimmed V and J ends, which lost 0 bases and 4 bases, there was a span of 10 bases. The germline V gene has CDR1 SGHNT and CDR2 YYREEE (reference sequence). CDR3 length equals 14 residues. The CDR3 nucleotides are TGTGCCAGCAGCTTGGACGGGAGCCTCACTGAAGCTTTCTTT. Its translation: CASSLDGSLTEAFF.

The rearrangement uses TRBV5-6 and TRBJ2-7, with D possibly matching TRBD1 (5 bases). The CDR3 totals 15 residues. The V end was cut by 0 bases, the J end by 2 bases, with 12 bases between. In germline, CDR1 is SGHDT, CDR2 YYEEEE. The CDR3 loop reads CASSLGRAGPYEQYF. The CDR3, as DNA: TGTGCCAGCAGCTTGGGCAGGGCCGGACCCTACGAGCAGTACTTC.

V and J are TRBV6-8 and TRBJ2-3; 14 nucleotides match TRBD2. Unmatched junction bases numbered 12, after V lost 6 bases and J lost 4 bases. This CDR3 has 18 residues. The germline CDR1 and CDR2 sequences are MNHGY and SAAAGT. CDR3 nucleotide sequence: TGTGCCAGCAGGGAGAAGGGACTAGCGGGAGAGAACGCAGATACGCAGTATTTT. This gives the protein CASREKGLAGENADTQYF.

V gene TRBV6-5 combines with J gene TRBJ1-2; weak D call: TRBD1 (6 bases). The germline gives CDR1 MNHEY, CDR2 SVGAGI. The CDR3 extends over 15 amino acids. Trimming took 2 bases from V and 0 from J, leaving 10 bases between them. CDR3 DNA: TGTGCCAGCAGTTACGGCACAGGGCCTAACTATGGCTACACCTTC. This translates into CASSYGTGPNYGYTF.

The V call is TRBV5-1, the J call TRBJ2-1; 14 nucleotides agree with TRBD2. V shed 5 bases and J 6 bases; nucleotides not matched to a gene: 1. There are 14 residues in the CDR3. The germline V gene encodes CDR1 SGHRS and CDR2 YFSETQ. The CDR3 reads CASSGTSGSNEQFF. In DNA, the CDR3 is TGCGCCAGCAGTGGGACTAGCGGGAGCAATGAGCAGTTCTTC.

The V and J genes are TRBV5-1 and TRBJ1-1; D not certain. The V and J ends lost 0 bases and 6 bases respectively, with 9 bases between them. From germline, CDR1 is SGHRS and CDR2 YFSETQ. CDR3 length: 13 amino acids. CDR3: CASSLVHTSEAFF. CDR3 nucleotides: TGCGCCAGCAGCTTGGTTCACACCTCTGAAGCTTTCTTT.

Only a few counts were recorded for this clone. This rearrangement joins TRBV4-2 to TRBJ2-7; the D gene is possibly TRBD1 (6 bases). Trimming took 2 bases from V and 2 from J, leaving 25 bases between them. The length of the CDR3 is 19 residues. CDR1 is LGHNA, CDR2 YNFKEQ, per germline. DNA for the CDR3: TGTGCCAGCAGCCAACGCCCGCCAAGAAGTTCGGACAGAGCCTACGAGCAGTACTTC. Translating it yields CASSQRPPRSSDRAYEQYF.

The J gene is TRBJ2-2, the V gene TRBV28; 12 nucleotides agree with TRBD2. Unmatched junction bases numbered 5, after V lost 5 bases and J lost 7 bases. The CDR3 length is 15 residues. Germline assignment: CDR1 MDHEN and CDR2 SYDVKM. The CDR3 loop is CASSPGLAGNGELFF. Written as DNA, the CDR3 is TGTGCCAGCAGTCCCGGACTAGCGGGGAACGGGGAGCTGTTTTTT.

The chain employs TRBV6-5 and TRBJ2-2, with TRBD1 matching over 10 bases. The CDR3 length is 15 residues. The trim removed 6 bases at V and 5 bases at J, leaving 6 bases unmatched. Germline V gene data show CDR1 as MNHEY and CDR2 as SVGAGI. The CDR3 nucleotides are TGTGCCAGCAGCAGGGACAGGGGAGGGACCGGGGAGCTGTTTTTT. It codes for CASSRDRGGTGELFF.

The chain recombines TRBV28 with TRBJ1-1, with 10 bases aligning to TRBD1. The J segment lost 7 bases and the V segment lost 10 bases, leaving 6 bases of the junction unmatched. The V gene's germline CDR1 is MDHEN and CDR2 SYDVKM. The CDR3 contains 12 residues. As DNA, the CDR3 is TGTGCCACCGCGACAGGGGGCCTTGAAGCTTTCTTT. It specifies CATATGGLEAFF.